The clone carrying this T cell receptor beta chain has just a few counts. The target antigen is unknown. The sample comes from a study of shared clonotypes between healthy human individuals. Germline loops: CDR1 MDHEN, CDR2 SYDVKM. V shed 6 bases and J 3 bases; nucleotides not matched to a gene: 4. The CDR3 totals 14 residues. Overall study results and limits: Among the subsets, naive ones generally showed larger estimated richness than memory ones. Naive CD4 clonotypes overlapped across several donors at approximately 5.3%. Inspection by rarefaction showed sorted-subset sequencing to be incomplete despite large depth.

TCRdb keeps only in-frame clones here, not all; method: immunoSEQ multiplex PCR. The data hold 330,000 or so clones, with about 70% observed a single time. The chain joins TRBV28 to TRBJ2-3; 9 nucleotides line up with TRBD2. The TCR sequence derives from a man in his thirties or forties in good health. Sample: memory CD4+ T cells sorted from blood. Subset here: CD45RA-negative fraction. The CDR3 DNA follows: TGTGCCAGCAGGCTAGCGGGACGGACAGATACGCAGTATTTT. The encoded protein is CASRLAGRTDTQYF.